The 8 T cell receptor beta chains below were found in one sample sequenced in a study of cytomegalovirus exposure and HLA in healthy donors. In the PCR, 60 Vbeta and 13 Jbeta primers were used. Clones were read by immunoSEQ multiplex PCR, and TCRdb kept only the in-frame ones, dropping some. The sample contains 130,000 or so clones, roughly 70% of which appear only once. Sequencing was performed on PBMCs. These receptor sequences come from a woman in her 40s in good health and CMV-seropositive.

This clone has only a few counts. This chain joins TRBV4-3 and TRBJ2-5; a possible D gene is TRBD2 (6 bases). The end of the DNA aligns better with TRBJ2-7, so the J call may be wrong. The germline V gene encodes CDR1 LGHNA and CDR2 YSLEER. There are 16 residues in the CDR3. In DNA form, the CDR3 reads TGCGCCAGCAGCCAAGATATGACTAGTTATTGGTACGAGCAGTACTTC. The encoded protein is CASSQDMTSYWYEQYF.

The chain couples TRBV28 to TRBJ1-2, with D perhaps matching TRBD1 (6 bases). The CDR3 has 11 amino acids. The germline gives CDR1 MDHEN, CDR2 SYDVKM. Trimming removed 7 bases at V and 7 bases at J, with 10 bases between. CDR3 in DNA: TGTGCCAGCACTACAGGGTTTGGCTACACCTTC. As protein: CASTTGFGYTF.

The chain carries TRBV7-3 and TRBJ2-3; no reliable D call. The germline CDR1 and CDR2 sequences are SGHTA and FQGTGA. The CDR3 loop spans 15 amino acids. V was pared by 2 bases and J by 4 bases, with 13 bases between. For the CDR3, the DNA is TGTGCCAGCAGCTTATTTTCTAGTAGTGCAGATACGCAGTATTTT. Protein product: CASSLFSSSADTQYF.

The J gene is TRBJ2-3, the V gene TRBV18; perhaps TRBD1 as D (5 bases). There are 15 residues in the CDR3. Per germline, CDR1 KGHSH and CDR2 LQKENI. V was clipped by 5 bases and J by 6 bases, with 18 bases between them. The CDR3 reads CASSTDIAPMDTQYF. The DNA for the CDR3 is TGTGCCAGCTCAACGGACATTGCCCCGATGGATACGCAGTATTTT.

This clone was recorded a few times. The chain uses TRBV18 and TRBJ1-4; 7 positions agree with TRBD1. From germline, CDR1 is KGHSH and CDR2 LQKENI. This CDR3 has 14 residues. Trimming removed 3 bases from V and 8 bases from J; junction bases left unmatched: 6. DNA for the CDR3: TGTGCCAGCTCACCGACAGGGATGATAGAAAAACTGTTTTTT. This translates into CASSPTGMIEKLFF.

The chain carries TRBV9 and TRBJ1-1, with D possibly TRBD1 on 5 matching bases. CDR1 SGDLS and CDR2 YYNGEE come from the germline V gene. The CDR3 has 15 residues. V was cut by 0 bases and J by 1 base, with 10 bases left in between. CDR3 residues: CASSVGGRANTEAFF. The DNA for the CDR3 is TGTGCCAGCAGCGTAGGTGGCAGGGCGAACACTGAAGCTTTCTTT. Supplemented by reference TRBV9 and TRBJ1-1, the full variable domain reads DSGVTQTPKHLITATGQRVTLRCSPRSGDLSVYWYQQSLDQGLQFLIQYYNGEERAKGNILERFSAQQFPDLHSELNLSSLELGDSALYFCASSVGGRANTEAFFGQGTRLTVV.

This clone has only a few counts. The rearrangement links TRBV28 to TRBJ2-1, with 10 positions matching TRBD2. Germline values: CDR1 MDHEN, CDR2 SYDVKM. Trimming removed 1 base from V and 4 bases from J; junction bases left unmatched: 10. The CDR3 spans 18 residues. CDR3 DNA: TGTGCCAGCAGTTTATCATTTACTAGCGGGGCTGGTTACAATGAGCAGTTCTTC. Amino acids: CASSLSFTSGAGYNEQFF.

J is TRBJ2-1 and V is TRBV19, with TRBD2 identical over 11 bases. Germline CDR1 and CDR2: LNHDA and SQIVND (reference sequence). V was clipped by 5 bases and J by 4 bases; unmatched bases: 4. The CDR3 sequence is 15 residues long. The CDR3 DNA is TGTGCCAGTAGTTCGACTAGCGGGATTTACAATGAGCAGTTCTTC. Its protein is CASSSTSGIYNEQFF.